The T cell receptor beta chain described here comes from a study of blood T cell repertoires in COVID-19. Per the original data handling: Reference gene primer amplification gave nucleated cell count estimates. Clones were sequenced by immunoSEQ multiplex PCR, and TCRdb holds only the in-frame ones, with some missing. The DNA gave D and trimming, while V, J and clone size come from that table. The sample contains 250,000 to 300,000 clones, roughly 87% of which appear only once. With 4 bases clipped from V and 3 bases from J, the junction kept 4 bases outside the gene matches. The CDR3 totals 15 residues. Germline CDR1 is MGHDK and CDR2 is SYGVNS.

The source material was peripheral blood. The receptor was isolated from a woman aged 50 to 65 who had recovered from COVID-19. This rearrangement joins TRBV25-1 to TRBJ2-3; 10 bases are shared with TRBD1. CDR3 loop: CASSGGQGRTDTQYF. As DNA, the CDR3 is TGTGCCAGCAGTGGGGGACAGGGGAGGACAGATACGCAGTATTTT. The variable domain in full, completed from reference TRBV25-1 and TRBJ2-3, reads EADIYQTPRYLVIGTGKKITLECSQTMGHDKMYWYQQDPGMELHLIHYSYGVNSTEKGDLSSESTVSRIRTEHFPLTLESARPSHTSQYLCASSGGQGRTDTQYFGPGTRLTVL.